The entry that follows covers one TCR beta chain sequence. TCRdb called the 5' RACE reads again in MiXCR, with one record for every CDR3 protein. The sample has 15,000 to 20,000 distinct CDR3 sequences; approximately 18% are singletons. CDR1 MNHEY and CDR2 SVGAGI come from the germline V gene. Between the trimmed V and J ends, which lost 3 bases and 4 bases, there was a span of 6 bases. The CDR3 sequence is 12 residues long. The data are from a study of HIV-infected patients and healthy controls. The sequencing sample was made of CD8+ T cells from blood. V and J are TRBV6-5 and TRBJ1-1; D perhaps matches TRBD1 (5 bases). This TCR derives from a human donor in good health. The CDR3 loop reads CASSYGATEAFF. The CDR3 nucleotides read TGTGCCAGCAGTTATGGGGCCACTGAAGCTTTCTTT.